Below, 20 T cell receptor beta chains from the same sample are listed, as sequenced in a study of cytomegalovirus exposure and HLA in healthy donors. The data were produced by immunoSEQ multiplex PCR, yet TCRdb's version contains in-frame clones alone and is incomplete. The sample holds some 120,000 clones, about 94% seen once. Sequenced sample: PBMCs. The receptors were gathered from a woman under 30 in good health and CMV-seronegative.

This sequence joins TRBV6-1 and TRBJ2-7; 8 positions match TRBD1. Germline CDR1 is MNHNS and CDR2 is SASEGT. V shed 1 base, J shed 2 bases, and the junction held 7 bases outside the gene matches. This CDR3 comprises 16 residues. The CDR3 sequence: CASSEGGQGYTYEQYF. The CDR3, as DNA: TGTGCCAGCAGTGAAGGCGGACAGGGATATACCTACGAGCAGTACTTC.

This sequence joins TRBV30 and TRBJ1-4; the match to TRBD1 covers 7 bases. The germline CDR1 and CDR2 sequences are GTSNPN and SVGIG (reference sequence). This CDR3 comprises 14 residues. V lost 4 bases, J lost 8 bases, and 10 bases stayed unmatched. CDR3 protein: CAWTRTGGREKLFF. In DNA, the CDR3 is TGTGCCTGGACCCGGACAGGCGGTCGGGAAAAACTGTTTTTT.

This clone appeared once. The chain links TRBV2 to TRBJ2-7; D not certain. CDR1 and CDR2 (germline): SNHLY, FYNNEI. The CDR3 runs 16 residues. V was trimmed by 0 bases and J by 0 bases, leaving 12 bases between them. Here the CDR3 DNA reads TGTGCCAGCAGTGAAGCTGGCCCCGCCGCCTCCTACGAGCAGTACTTC. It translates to CASSEAGPAASYEQYF. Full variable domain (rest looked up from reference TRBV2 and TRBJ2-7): EPEVTQTPSHQVTQMGQEVILRCVPISNHLYFYWYRQILGQKVEFLVSFYNNEISEKSEIFDDQFSVERPDGSNFTLKIRSTKLEDSAMYFCASSEAGPAASYEQYFGPGTRLTVT.

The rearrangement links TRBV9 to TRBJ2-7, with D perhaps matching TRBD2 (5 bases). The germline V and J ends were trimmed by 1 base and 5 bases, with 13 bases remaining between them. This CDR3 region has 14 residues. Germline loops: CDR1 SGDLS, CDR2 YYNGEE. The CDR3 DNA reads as TGTGCCAGCAGCGTATATGTGAATAGCGACGAGCAGTACTTC. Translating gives CASSVYVNSDEQYF. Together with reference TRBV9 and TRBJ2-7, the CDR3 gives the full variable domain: DSGVTQTPKHLITATGQRVTLRCSPRSGDLSVYWYQQSLDQGLQFLIQYYNGEERAKGNILERFSAQQFPDLHSELNLSSLELGDSALYFCASSVYVNSDEQYFGPGTRLTVT.

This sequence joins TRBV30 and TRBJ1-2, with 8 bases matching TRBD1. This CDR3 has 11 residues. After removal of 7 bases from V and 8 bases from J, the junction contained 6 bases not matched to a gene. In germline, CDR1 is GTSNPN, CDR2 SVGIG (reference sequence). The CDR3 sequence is CAFGQGEGYTF. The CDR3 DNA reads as TGTGCCTTCGGACAGGGCGAGGGCTACACCTTC.

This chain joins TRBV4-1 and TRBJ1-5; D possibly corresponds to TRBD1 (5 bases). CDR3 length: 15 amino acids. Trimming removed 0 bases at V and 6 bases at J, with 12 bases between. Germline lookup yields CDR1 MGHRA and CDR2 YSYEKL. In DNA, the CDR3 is TGCGCCAGCAGCCAAGAGGGATTCGGGGGTCAGCCCCAGCATTTT. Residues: CASSQEGFGGQPQHF.

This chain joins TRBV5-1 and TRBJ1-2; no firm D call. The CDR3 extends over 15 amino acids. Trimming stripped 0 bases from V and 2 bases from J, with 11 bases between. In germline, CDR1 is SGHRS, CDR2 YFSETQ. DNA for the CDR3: TGCGCCAGCAGCTTGGCGTCAACAGACAACTATGGCTACACCTTC. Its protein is CASSLASTDNYGYTF.

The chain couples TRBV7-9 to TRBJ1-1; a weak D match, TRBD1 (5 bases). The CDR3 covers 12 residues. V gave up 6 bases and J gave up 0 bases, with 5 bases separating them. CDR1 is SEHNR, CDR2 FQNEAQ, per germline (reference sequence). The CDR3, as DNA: TGTGCCAGCAGGGGGCTGAACACTGAAGCTTTCTTT. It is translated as CASRGLNTEAFF.

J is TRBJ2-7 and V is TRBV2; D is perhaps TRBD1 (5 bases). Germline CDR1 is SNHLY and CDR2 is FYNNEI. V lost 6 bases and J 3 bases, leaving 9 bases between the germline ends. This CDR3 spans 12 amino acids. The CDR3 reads CASRTEIYEQYF. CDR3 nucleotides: TGTGCCAGCAGGACAGAAATCTACGAGCAGTACTTC.

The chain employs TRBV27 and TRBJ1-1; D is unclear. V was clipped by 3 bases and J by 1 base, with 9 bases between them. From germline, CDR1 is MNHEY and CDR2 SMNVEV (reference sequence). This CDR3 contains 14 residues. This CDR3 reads CASSFGYGNTEAFF. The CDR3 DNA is TGTGCCAGCAGTTTCGGGTACGGGAACACTGAAGCTTTCTTT.

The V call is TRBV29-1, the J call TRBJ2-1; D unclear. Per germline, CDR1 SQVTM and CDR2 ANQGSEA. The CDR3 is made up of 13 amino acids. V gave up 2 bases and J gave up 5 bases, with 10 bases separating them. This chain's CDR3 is CSVETEWDNEQFF. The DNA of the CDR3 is TGCAGCGTTGAAACAGAGTGGGACAATGAGCAGTTCTTC.

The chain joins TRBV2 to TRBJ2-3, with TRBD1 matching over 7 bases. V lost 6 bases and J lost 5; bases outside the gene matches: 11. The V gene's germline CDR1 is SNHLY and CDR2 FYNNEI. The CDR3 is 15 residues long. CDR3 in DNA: TGTGCCAGCAGACTGCAGGGGGTTGAGAAAGATACGCAGTATTTT. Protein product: CASRLQGVEKDTQYF. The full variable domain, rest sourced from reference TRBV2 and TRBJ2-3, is EPEVTQTPSHQVTQMGQEVILRCVPISNHLYFYWYRQILGQKVEFLVSFYNNEISEKSEIFDDQFSVERPDGSNFTLKIRSTKLEDSAMYFCASRLQGVEKDTQYFGPGTRLTVL.

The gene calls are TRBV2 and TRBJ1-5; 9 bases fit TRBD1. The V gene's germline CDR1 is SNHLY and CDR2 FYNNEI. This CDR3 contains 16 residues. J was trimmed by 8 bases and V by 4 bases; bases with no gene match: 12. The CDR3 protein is CASSAAGQGLGEPQHF. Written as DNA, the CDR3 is TGTGCCAGCAGTGCGGCGGGACAGGGCTTGGGAGAGCCCCAGCATTTT. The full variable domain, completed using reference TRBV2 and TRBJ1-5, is EPEVTQTPSHQVTQMGQEVILRCVPISNHLYFYWYRQILGQKVEFLVSFYNNEISEKSEIFDDQFSVERPDGSNFTLKIRSTKLEDSAMYFCASSAAGQGLGEPQHFGDGTRLSIL.

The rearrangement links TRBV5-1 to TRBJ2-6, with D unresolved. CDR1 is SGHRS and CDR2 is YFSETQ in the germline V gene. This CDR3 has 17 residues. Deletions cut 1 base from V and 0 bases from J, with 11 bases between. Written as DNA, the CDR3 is TGCGCCAGCAGCTTGTCCGACATGCGCTCTGGGGCCAACGTCCTGACTTTC. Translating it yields CASSLSDMRSGANVLTF.

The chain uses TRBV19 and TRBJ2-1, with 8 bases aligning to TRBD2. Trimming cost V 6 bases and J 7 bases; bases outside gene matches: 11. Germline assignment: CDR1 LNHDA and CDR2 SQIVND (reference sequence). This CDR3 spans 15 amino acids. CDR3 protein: CASRPNWGTRNEQFF. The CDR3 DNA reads TGTGCCAGTAGACCAAACTGGGGGACTAGGAATGAGCAGTTCTTC.

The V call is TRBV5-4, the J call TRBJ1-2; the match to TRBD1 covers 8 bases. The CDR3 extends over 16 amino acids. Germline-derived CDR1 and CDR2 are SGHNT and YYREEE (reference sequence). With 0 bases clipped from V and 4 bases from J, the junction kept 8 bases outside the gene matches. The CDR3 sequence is CASSLAQTGVVYGYTF. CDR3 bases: TGTGCCAGCAGCTTGGCCCAGACAGGGGTTGTCTATGGCTACACCTTC.

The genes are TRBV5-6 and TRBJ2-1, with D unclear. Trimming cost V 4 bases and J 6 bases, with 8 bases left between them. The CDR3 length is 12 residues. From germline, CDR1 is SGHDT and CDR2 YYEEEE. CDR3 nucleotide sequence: TGTGCCAGCAGCCGTGAGTCCAATGAGCAGTTCTTC. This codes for CASSRESNEQFF.

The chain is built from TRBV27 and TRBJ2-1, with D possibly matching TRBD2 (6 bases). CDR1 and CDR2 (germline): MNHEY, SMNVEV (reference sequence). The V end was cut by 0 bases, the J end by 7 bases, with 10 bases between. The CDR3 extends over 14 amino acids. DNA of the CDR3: TGTGCCAGCAGTTTATCCCGGGGGAGAAATGAGCAGTTCTTC. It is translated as CASSLSRGRNEQFF.

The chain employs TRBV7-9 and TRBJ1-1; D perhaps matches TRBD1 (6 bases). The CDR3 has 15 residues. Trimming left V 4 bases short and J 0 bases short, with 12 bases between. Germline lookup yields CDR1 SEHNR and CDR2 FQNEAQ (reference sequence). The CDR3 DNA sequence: TGTGCCAGCAGCTCCCGGACAGCGATGAACACTGAAGCTTTCTTT. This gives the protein CASSSRTAMNTEAFF. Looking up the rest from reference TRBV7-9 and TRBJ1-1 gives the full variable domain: DTGVSQNPRHKITKRGQNVTFRCDPISEHNRLYWYRQTLGQGPEFLTYFQNEAQLEKSRLLSDRFSAERPKGSFSTLEIQRTEQGDSAMYLCASSSRTAMNTEAFFGQGTRLTVV.

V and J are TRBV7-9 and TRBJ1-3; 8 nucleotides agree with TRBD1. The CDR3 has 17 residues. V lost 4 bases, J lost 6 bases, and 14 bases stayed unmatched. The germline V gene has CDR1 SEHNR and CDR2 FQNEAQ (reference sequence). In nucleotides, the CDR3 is TGTGCCAGCAGCTCCTCGGCAGGGGGCGCGTTTGCAAACACCATATATTTT. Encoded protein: CASSSSAGGAFANTIYF.